This T cell receptor beta chain derives from a study of blood T cell repertoires in COVID-19. Study-level background: Samples representing acute and convalescent COVID-19 were sourced from the United States, Italy and Spain.

This CDR3 spans 13 amino acids. Germline values: CDR1 KGHDR, CDR2 SFDVKD. V was pared by 7 bases and J by 8 bases, with 9 bases of the junction left unmatched. The table came from immunoSEQ multiplex PCR; TCRdb's copy has only in-frame clones and leaves some out. Among approximately 280,000 clones listed, approximately 90% were seen once. This clonotype was sampled from a woman aged 55-69 years with acute or convalescent COVID-19. Sequenced material: peripheral blood. The V call is TRBV24-1, the J call TRBJ1-2; 7 bases match TRBD1. CDR3 sequence (DNA): TGTGCCACCAGCCAGACAGGGCAGGAGGGCTACACCTTC. Its protein is CATSQTGQEGYTF.